Below are 20 T cell receptor beta chains sequenced from a single sample in a study of response to subunit inactivated influenza vaccine. TCRdb reprocessed the RT-PCR reads via MiXCR and lists one record per CDR3 protein. The data contain roughly 710,000 distinct CDR3 sequences, around 15% of them singletons. The specimen was PBMCs from blood, collected approximately 15 days before vaccination. The source is a man aged 45-60 years who received an inactivated influenza vaccine.

The chain recombines TRBV6-4 with TRBJ2-7; 9 bases map to TRBD2. Germline V gives CDR1 MRHNA, CDR2 SNTAGT. This CDR3 is 17 amino acids long. The ends lost 3 bases at V and 4 bases at J; junction bases unmatched: 13. CDR3 sequence (DNA): TGTGCCAGCAGTGATCAGCAGGAGCGGGAGGCGGGGTACGAGCAGTACTTC. Translating it yields CASSDQQEREAGYEQYF.

V usage is TRBV20-1 and J usage is TRBJ2-3; TRBD2 is a possible D gene (6 bases). Germline V lookup: CDR1 DFQATT, CDR2 SNEGSKA (reference sequence). This CDR3 is built from 15 residues. Between the trimmed V and J ends, which lost 4 bases and 3 bases, there was a span of 17 bases. CDR3 bases: TGCAGTGCTAAGTATTGGGACTCGGGTACAGATACGCAGTATTTT. It yields the protein CSAKYWDSGTDTQYF.

This chain uses TRBV12-3 or TRBV12-4 with TRBJ1-3, with D maybe TRBD1 (5 bases). The CDR3 loop spans 15 amino acids. Trimming removed 5 bases at V and 0 bases at J, with 11 bases between. The DNA for the CDR3 is TGTGCCAGCAGTGTGGGACGGCTCTCTGGAAACACCATATATTTT. Its translation: CASSVGRLSGNTIYF.

In DNA, the CDR3 is TGCAGCGTTGAAGAGGGACAGGGTTTACAGCAGTACTTC. The encoded protein is CSVEEGQGLQQYF. This chain connects TRBV29-1 to TRBJ2-7; 9 nucleotides line up with TRBD1. Germline V lookup: CDR1 SQVTM, CDR2 ANQGSEA. With V trimmed by 0 bases and J by 8 bases, 5 bases remained unmatched. This CDR3 contains 13 residues.

A few counts support this clonotype. The CDR3 DNA sequence: TGTGCCAGCAGCTTAGGAGGCTTTGACACCGGGGAGCTGTTTTTT. It translates to CASSLGGFDTGELFF. This chain uses TRBV11-3 with TRBJ2-2; D unresolved. Germline loops: CDR1 SGHNT, CDR2 YENEEA. Trimming cost V 1 base and J 3 bases, with 9 bases left between them. The CDR3 totals 15 residues.

The genes are TRBV6-5 and TRBJ2-6, with no clear D. Trimming removed 3 bases from V and 0 bases from J, with 9 bases in between. This CDR3 has 16 residues. Germline CDR1 and CDR2: MNHEY and SVGAGI. The CDR3 DNA is TGTGCCAGCAGTTATTCTGGAATCTCTGGGGCCAACGTCCTGACTTTC. Amino acid sequence: CASSYSGISGANVLTF.

This clonotype occurred many times. The V call is TRBV20-1, the J call TRBJ2-7; tentatively, D is TRBD1 (6 bases). This CDR3 is built from 16 residues. Trimming took off 0 bases at V and 3 bases at J, with 18 bases between the two ends. Per germline, CDR1 DFQATT and CDR2 SNEGSKA (reference sequence). The CDR3 reads CSARELTGGRIYEQYF. The DNA for the CDR3 is TGCAGTGCTAGAGAACTAACTGGGGGCAGGATCTACGAGCAGTACTTC.

The rearrangement links TRBV6-1 to TRBJ1-5; D call uncertain. This CDR3 contains 15 residues. Trimming shortened V by 6 bases and J by 0 bases, and 12 bases separated the two germline ends. The germline V gene encodes CDR1 MNHNS and CDR2 SASEGT. CDR3 in amino acids: CASRERINSNQPQHF. The CDR3 coding sequence is TGTGCCAGCAGGGAAAGGATAAATAGCAATCAGCCCCAGCATTTT.

This clonotype was observed at least ten times. V gene TRBV7-2 combines with J gene TRBJ2-7, with D tentatively TRBD1 or TRBD2 (5 bases each). This CDR3 is 14 amino acids long. Trimming took 4 bases from V and 0 from J, leaving 10 bases between them. Per the germline V gene, CDR1 is SGHTA and CDR2 is FQGNSA. The CDR3 is CASSYGAPSYEQYF. In DNA form, the CDR3 reads TGTGCCAGCAGCTACGGGGCCCCCTCCTACGAGCAGTACTTC.

The chain has TRBV7-2 and TRBJ2-7, with 9 bases fitting TRBD1. J lost 4 bases, V lost 1 base, and 8 bases had no gene match. Germline-derived CDR1 and CDR2 are SGHTA and FQGNSA. The CDR3 has 16 residues. CDR3 protein: CASSLVSPGQGYEQYF. DNA of the CDR3: TGTGCCAGCAGCTTAGTATCACCGGGACAGGGTTACGAGCAGTACTTC. The full variable domain, with the rest looked up from reference TRBV7-2 and TRBJ2-7, is GAGVSQSPSNKVTEKGKDVELRCDPISGHTALYWYRQSLGQGLEFLIYFQGNSAPDKSGLPSDRFSAERTGGSVSTLTIQRTQQEDSAVYLCASSLVSPGQGYEQYFGPGTRLTVT.

V is TRBV12-3 or TRBV12-4 and J is TRBJ1-5; weak D call: TRBD1 (5 bases). V lost 6 bases and J lost 1, with 13 bases in between. This CDR3 has 15 amino acids. The CDR3 coding sequence is TGTGCCAGCAGCACTGGGGGAACAAGCAATCAGCCCCAGCATTTT. As protein: CASSTGGTSNQPQHF.

This clonotype was counted a few times. The CDR3 DNA sequence: TGCGCCAGCAACGTGGGACAGGGTAGCAATCAGCCCCAGCATTTT. It encodes CASNVGQGSNQPQHF. V gene TRBV10-2 combines with J gene TRBJ1-5, with 9 positions matching TRBD1. Germline V gene data show CDR1 as WSHSY and CDR2 as SAAADI. This CDR3 comprises 15 residues. V lost 7 bases and J lost 0; bases outside the gene matches: 4.

This clonotype was recorded many times. The chain couples TRBV7-2 to TRBJ2-6; no clear D gene. Germline lookup yields CDR1 SGHTA and CDR2 FQGNSA. The germline V and J ends were trimmed by 8 bases and 3 bases, with 8 bases remaining between them. This CDR3 contains 13 residues. For the CDR3, the DNA is TGTGCCAGCTCTCTGTATGGGGCCAACGTCCTGACTTTC. Encoded protein: CASSLYGANVLTF. Using reference TRBV7-2 and TRBJ2-6 for the parts outside the CDR3, the full variable domain is GAGVSQSPSNKVTEKGKDVELRCDPISGHTALYWYRQSLGQGLEFLIYFQGNSAPDKSGLPSDRFSAERTGGSVSTLTIQRTQQEDSAVYLCASSLYGANVLTFGAGSRLTVL.

The V call is TRBV6-1, the J call TRBJ1-3, with D possibly TRBD1 on 6 matching bases. The CDR3 runs 15 residues. The V end was cut by 8 bases, the J end by 5 bases, with 19 bases between. From germline, CDR1 is MNHNS and CDR2 SASEGT. The CDR3 reads CASGSRGGSRNTIYF. CDR3 sequence (DNA): TGTGCCAGCGGAAGCAGGGGAGGCTCGCGAAACACCATATATTTT.

A word on this clonotype: One end of the junction varies from germline; a read error may be responsible. CDR3 in amino acids: CASSPRRGAGGDEQFF. The CDR3 DNA reads as TGTGCCAGCTCCCCACGTCGTGGAGCGGGAGGAGATGAGCAGTTCTTC. V and J are TRBV18 and TRBJ2-1; 9 bases are a match to TRBD2. The V gene's germline CDR1 is KGHSH and CDR2 LQKENI. This CDR3 has 16 amino acids. The variable domain in full, with the rest retrieved from reference TRBV18 and TRBJ2-1, is NAGVMQNPRHLVRRRGQEARLRCSPMKGHSHVYWYRQLPEEGLKFMVYLQKENIIDESGMPKERFSAEFPKEGPSILRIQQVVRGDSAAYFCASSPRRGAGGDEQFFGPGTRLTVL.

This clonotype was detected a few times. The gene calls are TRBV2 and TRBJ1-5, with 8 bases that match TRBD1. Germline assignment: CDR1 SNHLY and CDR2 FYNNEI. J gave up 6 bases and V 4 bases, and 5 bases lay outside the gene matches. This CDR3 has 14 amino acids. Written as DNA, the CDR3 is TGTGCCAGCAGTGGACAGGGGCGGGGTCAGCCCCAGCATTTT. Encoded protein: CASSGQGRGQPQHF.

This clonotype was found a few times. This sequence joins TRBV12-3 or TRBV12-4 and TRBJ2-5; 7 positions agree with TRBD1. The V and J ends lost 5 bases and 5 bases, in that order; junction bases with no gene match: 8. The CDR3 is 14 residues long. CDR3 sequence reads: CASSGNLRGETQYF. Written as DNA, the CDR3 is TGTGCCAGCAGTGGGAACCTCAGGGGGGAGACCCAGTACTTC.

The gene calls are TRBV5-1 and TRBJ1-3; tentatively, D is TRBD1 (6 bases). The germline gives CDR1 SGHRS, CDR2 YFSETQ. V gave up 0 bases and J gave up 8 bases, with 12 bases separating them. CDR3 size: 14 residues. The CDR3 sequence: CASSLATGGDTIYF. CDR3 in DNA: TGCGCCAGCAGCTTGGCGACAGGTGGGGACACCATATATTTT.

This clonotype turned up a few times. The rearrangement links TRBV6-6 to TRBJ2-5; D might be TRBD1 (5 bases). This CDR3 region has 13 residues. Trimming removed 0 bases from V and 5 bases from J, with 7 bases in between. The germline V gene has CDR1 MNHNY and CDR2 SVGAGI (reference sequence). The CDR3 region has the DNA TGTGCCAGCAGTTACTCAGGGGTGGAGACCCAGTACTTC. Translated: CASSYSGVETQYF.

The chain joins TRBV28 to TRBJ2-7; the D gene could be TRBD1 or TRBD2 (5 bases each). The V end was cut by 7 bases, the J end by 0 bases, with 13 bases between. The CDR3 is 14 residues long. The germline gives CDR1 MDHEN, CDR2 SYDVKM. The CDR3 spells CASTEKGPSYEQYF. The CDR3 coding sequence is TGTGCCAGCACCGAAAAGGGACCCTCCTACGAGCAGTACTTC.